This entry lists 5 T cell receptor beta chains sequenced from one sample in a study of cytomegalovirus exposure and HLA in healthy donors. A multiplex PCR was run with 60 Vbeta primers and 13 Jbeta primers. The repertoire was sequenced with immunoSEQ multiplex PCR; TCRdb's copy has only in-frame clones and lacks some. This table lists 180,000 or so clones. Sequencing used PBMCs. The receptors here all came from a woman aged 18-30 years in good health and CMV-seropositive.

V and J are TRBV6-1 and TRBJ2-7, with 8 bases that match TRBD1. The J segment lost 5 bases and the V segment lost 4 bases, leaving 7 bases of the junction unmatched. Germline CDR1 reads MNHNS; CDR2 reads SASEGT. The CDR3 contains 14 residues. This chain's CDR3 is CASSGRQGKHEQYF. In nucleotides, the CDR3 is TGTGCCAGCAGTGGTAGACAGGGGAAGCACGAGCAGTACTTC.

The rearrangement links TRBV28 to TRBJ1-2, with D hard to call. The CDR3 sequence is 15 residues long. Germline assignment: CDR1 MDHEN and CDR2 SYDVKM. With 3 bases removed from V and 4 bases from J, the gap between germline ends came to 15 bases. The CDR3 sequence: CASSFGDGGSYGYTF. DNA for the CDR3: TGTGCCAGCAGTTTCGGAGACGGAGGGAGCTATGGCTACACCTTC.

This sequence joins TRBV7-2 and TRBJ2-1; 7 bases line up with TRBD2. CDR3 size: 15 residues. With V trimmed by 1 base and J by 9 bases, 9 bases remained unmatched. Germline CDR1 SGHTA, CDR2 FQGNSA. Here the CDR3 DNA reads TGTGCCAGCAGCTTAGGTGGCGGGAGACGGGGTGAGCAGTTCTTC. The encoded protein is CASSLGGGRRGEQFF.

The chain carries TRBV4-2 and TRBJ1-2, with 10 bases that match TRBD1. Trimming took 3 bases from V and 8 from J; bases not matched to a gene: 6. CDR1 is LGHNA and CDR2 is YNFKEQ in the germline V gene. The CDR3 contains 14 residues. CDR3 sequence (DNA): TGTGCCAGCAGCCATTCTGACAGGGGGCGAGGCTACACCTTC. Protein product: CASSHSDRGRGYTF.

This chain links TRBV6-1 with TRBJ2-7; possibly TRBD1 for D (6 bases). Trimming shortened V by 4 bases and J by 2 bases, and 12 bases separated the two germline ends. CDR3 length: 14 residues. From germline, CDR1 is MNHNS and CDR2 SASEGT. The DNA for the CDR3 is TGTGCCAGCAGTGCGTATGGGGGCCCCTACGAGCAGTACTTC. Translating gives CASSAYGGPYEQYF.